This T cell receptor (beta chain) comes out of a study of T cell responses to AZD1222 COVID-19 vaccine. The study, taken as a whole, reports: CD4 TCRs associated with vaccination spanned spike, dominating at 160-218 and 743-854.

Notes on this clone: Its antigen is still unknown.

Germline CDR1 and CDR2: ENHRY and SYGVKD. Trimming at V came to 8 bases and at J to 0 bases, leaving 3 bases not matched to a gene. The CDR3 sequence is 14 residues long. Sequencing used immunoSEQ multiplex PCR; TCRdb keeps in-frame clones, though not all of them. The sample shows 100,000 to 150,000 clones, about 85% of them seen only once. The chain has TRBV10-3 and TRBJ2-1; 8 bases align to TRBD2. The TCR sequence derives from an adult in good health. The specimen was peripheral blood, collected on day 0 of AZD1222 vaccination. The CDR3 here is CAIGLAGSYNEQFF. In DNA form, the CDR3 reads TGTGCCATCGGGCTAGCGGGCTCCTACAATGAGCAGTTCTTC.